The clone carrying this TCR beta chain occurred a few times. From germline, CDR1 is SGHRS and CDR2 YFSETQ. CDR3 length equals 15 residues. The V end lost 2 bases, the J end lost 5 bases, and 16 bases lay between the germline ends. In TCRdb, the 5' RACE reads were re-called with MiXCR into one record per CDR3 protein. In the table there are 85,000 to 130,000 distinct CDR3 sequences, 12% of which are singletons. The data were obtained in a study of T-cell memory formation after mild COVID-19. The rearrangement joins TRBV5-1 to TRBJ2-5, with D perhaps matching TRBD2 (5 bases). Input material: PBMCs or a T cell subset sorted from them (not recorded which). The source is an adult woman who had mild COVID-19 (a few samples of this study predate the infection). Cell type and time point are not known. In DNA form, the CDR3 reads TGCGCCAGCAGCTTTTGGGCAAAGGGAGACGAGACCCAGTACTTC. Its translation is CASSFWAKGDETQYF.